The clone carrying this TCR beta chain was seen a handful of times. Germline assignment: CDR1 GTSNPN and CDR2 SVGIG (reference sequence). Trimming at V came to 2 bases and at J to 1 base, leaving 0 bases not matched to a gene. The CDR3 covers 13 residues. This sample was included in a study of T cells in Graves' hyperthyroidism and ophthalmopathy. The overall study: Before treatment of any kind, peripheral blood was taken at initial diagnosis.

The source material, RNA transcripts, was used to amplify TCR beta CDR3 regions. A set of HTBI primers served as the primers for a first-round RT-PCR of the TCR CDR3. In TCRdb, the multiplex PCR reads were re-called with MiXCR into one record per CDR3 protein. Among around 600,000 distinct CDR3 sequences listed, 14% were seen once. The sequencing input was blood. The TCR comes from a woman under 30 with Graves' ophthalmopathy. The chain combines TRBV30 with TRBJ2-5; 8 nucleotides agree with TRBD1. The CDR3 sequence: CAWSTGGQETQYF. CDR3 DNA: TGTGCCTGGAGTACAGGGGGCCAAGAGACCCAGTACTTC.